This T cell receptor (beta chain) was recovered during a study of CD8 T cells in Susac syndrome. Study results and limitations: Clonal expansion was absent from the CD4+ T cell repertoires in Susac syndrome.

It was with random hexamers that about 0.45 to 1 ug RNA was reverse transcribed. One entry per CDR3 protein, called by TCRdb with MiXCR from the immunoSEQ multiplex PCR reads. Of over 120,000 distinct CDR3 sequences detected, 95% appear once; the ten largest clones hold 0.13% to 0.15%. The CDR3 totals 16 residues. The V and J ends lost 5 bases and 0 bases, in that order; junction bases with no gene match: 8. Germline loops: CDR1 MGHRA, CDR2 YSYEKL. On this clonotype itself: Its specificity is unknown.

The clonotype originates from a human donor with Susac syndrome. The J gene is TRBJ2-5, the V gene TRBV4-1; 8 nucleotides agree with TRBD1. What was sequenced was CD4+ T cells from PBMCs. The CDR3 loop is CASSYGDRPNQETQYF. CDR3 coding DNA: TGCGCCAGCAGCTACGGGGACAGGCCGAACCAAGAGACCCAGTACTTC.